Listed below are T cell receptor beta chains from one sample, sequenced in a study of T cell changes during pregnancy in multiple sclerosis. Using immunoSEQ multiplex PCR, the repertoire was profiled, and TCRdb retains in-frame clones only, with some absent. Of 50,000 or so clones listed, around 90% were seen once; the top ten hold 0.25% to 0.3%. The specimen comprised CD4+ T cells from peripheral blood mononuclear cells, sampled in the second trimester of pregnancy. These receptors were collected from a female donor with multiple sclerosis, enrolled in a pregnancy study. Both conserved end residues are part of each CDR3. A D gene is named only where the DNA matches it firmly. The size of a clone is reported for some rows only, either as once, few or many, or as a class for expanded clones.

clone_size: NA; v_call: TRBV27; j_call: TRBJ2-7; d_call: TRBD1; cdr3_nt: TGTGCCAGCAGCCGGGACAGGGTCGGGTACGAGCAGTACTTC; cdr3_aa: CASSRDRVGYEQYF
clone_size: NA; v_call: TRBV5-6; j_call: TRBJ2-6; d_call: NA; cdr3_nt: TGTGCCAGCAGCTTAAGACAGGGACTCTCTGGGGCCAACGTCCTGACTTTC; cdr3_aa: CASSLRQGLSGANVLTF
clone_size: once; v_call: TRBV6-6; j_call: TRBJ1-4; d_call: NA; cdr3_nt: TGTGCCAGCAGGGCCGGGACAAGTAATGAAAAACTGTTTTTT; cdr3_aa: CASRAGTSNEKLFF
clone_size: NA; v_call: TRBV19; j_call: TRBJ1-3; d_call: NA; cdr3_nt: TGTGCCAGTAGAAAAGGTGGGGTCGGGGAACACTCTGGAAACACCATATATTTT; cdr3_aa: CASRKGGVGEHSGNTIYF
clone_size: NA; v_call: TRBV5-1; j_call: TRBJ2-2; d_call: NA; cdr3_nt: TGCGCCAGCAGCTTCGGAGACAACACCGGGGAGCTGTTTTTT; cdr3_aa: CASSFGDNTGELFF
clone_size: NA; v_call: TRBV20-1; j_call: TRBJ2-3; d_call: NA; cdr3_nt: TGCAGTGTCCAGGGTCCCGATACGCAGTATTTT; cdr3_aa: CSVQGPDTQYF
clone_size: NA; v_call: TRBV9; j_call: TRBJ1-1; d_call: NA; cdr3_nt: TGTGCCAGCAGCGCCCTACAGAGTTCCATGAACACTGAAGCTTTCTTT; cdr3_aa: CASSALQSSMNTEAFF
clone_size: NA; v_call: TRBV18; j_call: TRBJ2-5; d_call: TRBD2; cdr3_nt: TGTGCCAGCTCACCCTCTTATCGGACGCGGGGGAGCCAAGAGACCCAGTACTTC; cdr3_aa: CASSPSYRTRGSQETQYF
clone_size: NA; v_call: TRBV11-1; j_call: TRBJ2-5; d_call: NA; cdr3_nt: TGTGCCAGCAGCTCCCAGGGTGTAGGAGAGACCCAGTACTTC; cdr3_aa: CASSSQGVGETQYF
clone_size: NA; v_call: TRBV2; j_call: TRBJ1-2; d_call: NA; cdr3_nt: TGTGCCAGCAGTCGGAATGACCAGGTTCTAACCTTC; cdr3_aa: CASSRNDQVLTF
clone_size: NA; v_call: TRBV9; j_call: TRBJ2-1; d_call: TRBD1; cdr3_nt: TGTGCCAGCAAGCCAGGGGGCGGAAGGAATGAGCAGTTCTTC; cdr3_aa: CASKPGGGRNEQFF
clone_size: NA; v_call: TRBV5-6; j_call: TRBJ2-1; d_call: NA; cdr3_nt: TGTGCCAGCAGCTTGTTAGCGGGACAGACGTTTGAGCAGTTCTTC; cdr3_aa: CASSLLAGQTFEQFF
clone_size: NA; v_call: TRBV29-1; j_call: TRBJ2-1; d_call: TRBD2; cdr3_nt: TGCAGCGCCAGACTAGCGGGGGGGCCTGAGGGTGAGCAGTTCTTC; cdr3_aa: CSARLAGGPEGEQFF
clone_size: NA; v_call: TRBV14; j_call: TRBJ1-2; d_call: NA; cdr3_nt: TGTGCCAGCAGCCAAGCAGGAGGGTACTATGGCTACACCTTC; cdr3_aa: CASSQAGGYYGYTF
clone_size: NA; v_call: TRBV2; j_call: TRBJ2-1; d_call: TRBD2; cdr3_nt: TGTGCCAGCAGTGAAGCGGGGAGACTAGCGGGAGGTGAGCAGTTCTTC; cdr3_aa: CASSEAGRLAGGEQFF
clone_size: NA; v_call: TRBV2; j_call: TRBJ2-2; d_call: NA; cdr3_nt: TGTGCCAGCTTACAAACCGGGGAGCTGTTTTTT; cdr3_aa: CASLQTGELFF
clone_size: NA; v_call: TRBV5-1; j_call: TRBJ2-3; d_call: NA; cdr3_nt: TGCGCCAGCAGTCAGATACTTAGCGGTGAGGATACGCAGTATTTT; cdr3_aa: CASSQILSGEDTQYF
clone_size: NA; v_call: TRBV6-9; j_call: TRBJ2-1; d_call: TRBD1; cdr3_nt: TGTGCCAGCAGTTACCTGACAGGGACGAGGGTTTACAATGAGCAGTTCTTC; cdr3_aa: CASSYLTGTRVYNEQFF
clone_size: NA; v_call: TRBV6-1; j_call: TRBJ2-7; d_call: NA; cdr3_nt: TGTGCCAGCCAGAGGGCGGGAACTGGTGTCTACGAGCAGTACTTC; cdr3_aa: CASQRAGTGVYEQYF
clone_size: NA; v_call: TRBV6-5; j_call: TRBJ1-2; d_call: TRBD1; cdr3_nt: TGTGCCAGCAGTAAGGGACAGGGTAACTATGGCTACACCTTC; cdr3_aa: CASSKGQGNYGYTF
clone_size: NA; v_call: TRBV6-5; j_call: TRBJ1-2; d_call: NA; cdr3_nt: TGTGCCAGCAGTTACCCCCCCGGGACGGGGGGTGGCTACACCTTC; cdr3_aa: CASSYPPGTGGGYTF
clone_size: NA; v_call: TRBV7-9; j_call: TRBJ1-3; d_call: TRBD1; cdr3_nt: TGTGCCAGCAGCATAACAACAGGGGTATCTGGAAACACCATATATTTT; cdr3_aa: CASSITTGVSGNTIYF
clone_size: few; v_call: TRBV9; j_call: TRBJ1-1; d_call: NA; cdr3_nt: TGTGCCAGCAGCTTGCCAGGGAACACTGAAGCTTTCTTT; cdr3_aa: CASSLPGNTEAFF
clone_size: NA; v_call: TRBV6-6; j_call: TRBJ1-4; d_call: NA; cdr3_nt: TGTGCCAGCAGTCCCGGACTTTTTACAACTAATGAAAAACTGTTTTTT; cdr3_aa: CASSPGLFTTNEKLFF
clone_size: NA; v_call: TRBV7-8; j_call: TRBJ1-4; d_call: TRBD1; cdr3_nt: TGTGCCAGCAGCTTAGGGGTGGCAGGGGGCAATGATGAAAAACTGTTTTTT; cdr3_aa: CASSLGVAGGNDEKLFF